One and the same sample provided the 20 T cell receptor beta chains below, sequenced in a study of shared clonotypes between healthy human individuals. Naive CD8 cells lacked CD45RO, underwent positive selection for CCR7 and left out terminally differentiated effector memory CD45RA+ cells. Here immunoSEQ multiplex PCR was the method, and the copy in TCRdb shows in-frame clones only, minus some. The sample comprises roughly 2.1 million clones, 85% to 95% of which are singletons, and under 2% rests with the top ten. The specimen sequenced was naive CD8+ T cells from PBMCs. The receptors shown here come from a man younger than 35 in good health. Some clones in this sample may be carry-over from other donors' samples.

The rearrangement uses TRBV4-1 and TRBJ2-2; D not certain. The germline V gene encodes CDR1 MGHRA and CDR2 YSYEKL. CDR3 length: 14 amino acids. Deletions cut 4 bases from V and 5 bases from J, with 11 bases between. The CDR3 spells CASSRVLRTGELFF. CDR3 nucleotide sequence: TGCGCCAGCAGCCGCGTCCTGCGGACCGGGGAGCTGTTTTTT.

Regarding this clone: Other DNA variants within this sample encode the same CDR3. This chain uses TRBV29-1 with TRBJ2-7; D is perhaps TRBD2 (5 bases). Germline CDR1 SQVTM, CDR2 ANQGSEA. The CDR3 runs 11 residues. Trimming left V 5 bases short and J 2 bases short, with 7 bases between. The CDR3 nucleotides are TGCAGCGTTTCCGGGACCTACGAGCAGTACTTC. Amino acids: CSVSGTYEQYF.

The genes are TRBV4-3 and TRBJ2-7; maybe TRBD1 (6 bases). Germline CDR1 and CDR2: LGHNA and YSLEER. The CDR3 contains 15 residues. Trimming took off 1 base at V and 4 bases at J, with 14 bases between the two ends. CDR3 DNA sequence: TGCGCCAGCAGCCAAGGAGACTTGGGGGCTTACGAGCAGTACTTC. Its protein product is CASSQGDLGAYEQYF.

This chain joins TRBV14 and TRBJ2-1, with D possibly TRBD1 on 5 matching bases. The CDR3 is 14 amino acids. CDR1 and CDR2 from the germline V gene are SGHDN and FVKESK. Trimming took off 5 bases at V and 3 bases at J, with 11 bases between the two ends. The CDR3 region is CASSLRGYYNEQFF. The CDR3 region has the DNA TGTGCCAGCAGCTTAAGGGGTTACTACAATGAGCAGTTCTTC.

The chain combines TRBV10-1 with TRBJ1-1, with D uncertain. The CDR3 contains 13 residues. Deletions cut 3 bases from V and 7 bases from J, with 12 bases between. The germline V gene has CDR1 WNHNN and CDR2 SYGVQD (reference sequence). This CDR3 reads CASSDGRAGEAFF. CDR3 DNA: TGCGCCAGCAGTGATGGTCGGGCAGGTGAAGCTTTCTTT.

This sequence joins TRBV7-9 and TRBJ2-1; 14 bases are shared with TRBD2. The CDR3 length is 14 residues. In germline, CDR1 is SEHNR, CDR2 FQNEAQ (reference sequence). The J segment lost 6 bases and the V segment lost 6 bases, leaving 1 base of the junction unmatched. Written as DNA, the CDR3 is TGTGCCAGCAGGGGACTAGCGGGAGTCAATGAGCAGTTCTTC. This codes for CASRGLAGVNEQFF.

This clone was observed a handful of times. J is TRBJ1-1 and V is TRBV27, with 8 nucleotides matching TRBD1. V gave up 5 bases and J gave up 4 bases; unmatched junction bases: 6. CDR3 length: 14 residues. Per germline, CDR1 MNHEY and CDR2 SMNVEV (reference sequence). CDR3 sequence: CASSGRGRFTEAFF. As DNA, the CDR3 is TGTGCCAGCAGTGGCAGGGGGCGCTTCACTGAAGCTTTCTTT.

In regard to this clone: Other DNA variants within this sample encode the same CDR3. This chain uses TRBV11-2 with TRBJ2-1; D ambiguous. Germline CDR1 SGHAT, CDR2 FQNNGV. The germline V and J ends were trimmed by 1 base and 7 bases, with 5 bases remaining between them. CDR3 length: 12 residues. The CDR3: CASSLGLNEQFF. CDR3 in DNA: TGTGCCAGCAGCTTAGGGTTGAATGAGCAGTTCTTC.

The V and J genes are TRBV9 and TRBJ2-1, with 11 bases identical to TRBD2. The CDR3 runs 16 residues. Germline CDR1 reads SGDLS; CDR2 reads YYNGEE. The trim removed 0 bases at V and 6 bases at J, leaving 5 bases unmatched. The CDR3 DNA follows: TGTGCCAGCAGCGTAGTTGTAGCGGGAGGGCCCAATGAGCAGTTCTTC. Residues: CASSVVVAGGPNEQFF.

V usage is TRBV15 and J usage is TRBJ2-7; no reliable D call. The length of the CDR3 is 14 residues. CDR1 is LNHNV and CDR2 is YYDKDF in the germline V gene (reference sequence). Trimming removed 4 bases from V and 3 bases from J, with 13 bases in between. In DNA form, the CDR3 reads TGTGCCACCAGCACCAACGGACCTAGCTACGAGCAGTACTTC. As protein: CATSTNGPSYEQYF. The full variable domain, rest sourced from reference TRBV15 and TRBJ2-7, is DAMVIQNPRYQVTQFGKPVTLSCSQTLNHNVMYWYQQKSSQAPKLLFHYYDKDFNNEADTPDNFQSRRPNTSFCFLDIRSPGLGDTAMYLCATSTNGPSYEQYFGPGTRLTVT.

The V gene is TRBV28, the J gene TRBJ1-5; maybe TRBD1 (5 bases). The CDR3 length is 14 residues. Germline CDR1 and CDR2: MDHEN and SYDVKM. Trimming left V 6 bases short and J 6 bases short, with 15 bases between. The CDR3 here is CASRGRGKGQPQHF. The CDR3 coding sequence is TGTGCCAGCAGGGGAAGGGGAAAGGGTCAGCCCCAGCATTTT. Using reference TRBV28 and TRBJ1-5 for the parts outside the CDR3, the full variable domain is DVKVTQSSRYLVKRTGEKVFLECVQDMDHENMFWYRQDPGLGLRLIYFSYDVKMKEKGDIPEGYSVSREKKERFSLILESASTNQTSMYLCASRGRGKGQPQHFGDGTRLSIL.

V is TRBV9 and J is TRBJ1-4; 9 nucleotides align to TRBD1. The CDR3 runs to 15 residues. Germline values: CDR1 SGDLS, CDR2 YYNGEE. Trimming removed 4 bases from V and 8 bases from J; junction bases left unmatched: 9. The CDR3 here is CASSSGTGRGEKLFF. The CDR3 nucleotides read TGTGCCAGCAGCTCGGGGACAGGGCGGGGGGAAAAACTGTTTTTT.

About this clone: Other DNA sequences in this specimen translate into the identical CDR3. The V and J genes are TRBV9 and TRBJ2-7, with 10 bases lining up with TRBD2. The length of the CDR3 is 15 residues. Looked up from germline, CDR1 is SGDLS and CDR2 is YYNGEE. After removal of 0 bases from V and 3 bases from J, the junction contained 3 bases not matched to a gene. DNA for the CDR3: TGTGCCAGCAGCGTAGAGCCTAGCGGGAGCTACGAGCAGTACTTC. Protein sequence: CASSVEPSGSYEQYF.

This clone was detected a few times. V is TRBV2 and J is TRBJ2-7; 7 nucleotides align to TRBD1. The CDR3 runs 14 residues. Losses at the gene ends were 3 bases for V and 3 bases for J; bases not matched to a gene: 5. Germline lookup yields CDR1 SNHLY and CDR2 FYNNEI. The CDR3 nucleotides read TGTGCCAGCAGTGACGAGGGGGCAAGCTACGAGCAGTACTTC. Translation gives CASSDEGASYEQYF.

The chain has TRBV7-2 and TRBJ2-3, with D possibly being TRBD2 (5 bases). Germline lookup yields CDR1 SGHTA and CDR2 FQGNSA. CDR3 length: 15 amino acids. Trimming cost V 1 base and J 6 bases, with 14 bases left between them. CDR3 in amino acids: CASSLGGLRLDTQYF. The CDR3 nucleotides read TGTGCCAGCAGCTTAGGAGGGCTCCGCCTGGATACGCAGTATTTT.

CDR3 in amino acids: CASRPTDRLAGNYGYTF. In nucleotides, the CDR3 is TGCGCCAGCAGACCCACGGACAGGCTGGCGGGGAACTATGGCTACACCTTC. This chain uses TRBV10-2 with TRBJ1-2; 7 bases match TRBD1. J gave up 2 bases and V 6 bases, and 15 bases lay outside the gene matches. This CDR3 has 17 residues. From germline, CDR1 is WSHSY and CDR2 SAAADI.

This chain links TRBV6-5 with TRBJ1-1, with a weak D call TRBD1 (5 bases). Trimming took off 10 bases at V and 2 bases at J, with 14 bases between the two ends. Germline V gives CDR1 MNHEY, CDR2 SVGAGI. The CDR3 sequence is 13 residues long. The CDR3 region has the DNA TGTGCCACCGAGGTAGGGGAAAACACTGAAGCTTTCTTT. This sequence encodes CATEVGENTEAFF.

The V call is TRBV2, the J call TRBJ2-1, with D possibly TRBD2 on 6 matching bases. V lost 7 bases and J 5 bases, leaving 12 bases between the germline ends. CDR1 SNHLY and CDR2 FYNNEI come from the germline V gene. The CDR3 is 13 amino acids. CDR3 coding DNA: TGTGCCAGCATCTGGAGGGACGACAATGAGCAGTTCTTC. Encoded protein: CASIWRDDNEQFF.

The rearrangement links TRBV9 to TRBJ2-3, with D perhaps given as TRBD1 or TRBD2 (6 bases each). This CDR3 is 17 amino acids long. The V and J ends lost 0 bases and 4 bases respectively, with 18 bases between them. CDR1 SGDLS and CDR2 YYNGEE come from the germline V gene. CDR3 bases: TGTGCCAGCAGCGTAGGGAAGGGGGGCAGGGTAGCAGATACGCAGTATTTT. Amino acids: CASSVGKGGRVADTQYF.

The chain recombines TRBV7-9 with TRBJ1-1; 7 bases fit TRBD1. V lost 5 bases to trimming and J lost 3 bases; unmatched junction nucleotides: 15. The germline CDR1 and CDR2 sequences are SEHNR and FQNEAQ (reference sequence). The CDR3 is made up of 17 amino acids. This chain's CDR3 is CASSPRGRFPQDTEAFF. DNA for the CDR3: TGTGCCAGCAGCCCGAGGGGGCGATTCCCCCAAGACACTGAAGCTTTCTTT.